One TCR beta chain is described in this entry. The treatment denotes: randomized to nivolumab then ipilimumab (arm A) or the reverse (arm B). The junction had 19 bases not matched to a gene; V was cut back by 5 bases and J by 5 bases. CDR1 SGDLS and CDR2 YYNGEE come from the germline V gene. The CDR3 loop spans 18 amino acids. Profiled with immunoSEQ multiplex PCR; TCRdb holds only in-frame clones, not every one. The sample lists around 30,000 clones; less than 85% were seen once. The data originate from a study of sequential checkpoint blockade in melanoma. Sequencing used CD8+ T cells sorted from blood (inferred from file names), obtained from a patient given nivolumab and ipilimumab in sequence. The gene calls are TRBV9 and TRBJ2-1; 7 nucleotides align to TRBD2. This clonotype was sampled from a human donor with melanoma. The CDR3 bases are TGTGCCAGCAGTGATTCGTTCGCGGGAGACATTGAAAACAATGAGCAGTTCTTC. Residues: CASSDSFAGDIENNEQFF.